The clone carrying this T cell receptor (beta chain) showed up many times. The data are from a study of identical twins. Each CDR3 protein gets one entry after TCRdb re-called the 5' RACE reads with MiXCR. The sample lists over 200,000 distinct CDR3 sequences, 6.5% to 8% occurring once. Trimming took off 2 bases at V and 10 bases at J, with 12 bases between the two ends. Germline V gene lookup returns CDR1 MNHEY and CDR2 SVGAGI. The length of the CDR3 is 13 residues. This same sample was also part of a study on T cells expressing NK-cell markers. That study reports: Underlying the TCR beta repertoires were sorted CD3+CD56+NKG2C+, CD3+CD56+NKG2C- and CD3+CD56-NKG2C+ T cells.

The TCR originated in a woman aged 18-35 years in good health. This rearrangement joins TRBV6-5 to TRBJ2-1; tentatively, D is TRBD1 or TRBD2 (7 bases each). Sequenced material: CD8+ T cells sorted from blood. In DNA, the CDR3 is TGTGCCAGCAGTTACGGGAGGGGGCCAGAGCAGTTCTTC. As protein: CASSYGRGPEQFF.